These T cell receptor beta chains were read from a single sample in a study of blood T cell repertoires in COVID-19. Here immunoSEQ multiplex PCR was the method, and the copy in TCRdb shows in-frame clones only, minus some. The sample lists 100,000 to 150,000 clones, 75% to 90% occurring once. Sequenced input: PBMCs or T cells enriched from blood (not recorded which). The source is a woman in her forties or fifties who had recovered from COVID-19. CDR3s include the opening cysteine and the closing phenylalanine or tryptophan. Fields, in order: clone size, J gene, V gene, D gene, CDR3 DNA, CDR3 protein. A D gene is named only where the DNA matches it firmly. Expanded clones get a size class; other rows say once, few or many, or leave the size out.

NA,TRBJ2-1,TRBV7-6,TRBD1,TGTGCCAGCAGCTCCAGACAGGGAAGGGAAGATGAGCAGTTCTTC,CASSSRQGREDEQFF
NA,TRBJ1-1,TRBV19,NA,TGTGCCAGTAACACACAACCGAACACTGAAGCTTTCTTT,CASNTQPNTEAFF
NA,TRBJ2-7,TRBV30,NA,TGTGCCTGGCAACGGGACTCAGCCTACGAGCAGTACTTC,CAWQRDSAYEQYF
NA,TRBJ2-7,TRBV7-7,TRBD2,TGTGCTAGCAGCTTAGGCCCTCTAGTCGGGGGGGCGGAAGAGCAGTACTTC,CASSLGPLVGGAEEQYF
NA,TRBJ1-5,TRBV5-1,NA,TGCGCCAGCAGCTTGGAGGGGTATCAGCCCCAGCATTTT,CASSLEGYQPQHF
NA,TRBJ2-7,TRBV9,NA,TGTGCCAGCAGCGTAGGGCAGGGCCTCTCCTACGAGCAGTACTTC,CASSVGQGLSYEQYF
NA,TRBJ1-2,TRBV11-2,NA,TGTGCCAGCAGCTTAGTTGGCCTCTATGGCTACACCTTC,CASSLVGLYGYTF
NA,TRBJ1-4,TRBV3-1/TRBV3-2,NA,TGTGCCAGCAGCCAGAGGGGGGAGGGAGAAAAACTGTTTTTT,CASSQRGEGEKLFF
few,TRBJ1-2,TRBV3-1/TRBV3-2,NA,TGTGCCAGCAGCCAAGATGGCCCAGGAGGGAACACCTTC,CASSQDGPGGNTF
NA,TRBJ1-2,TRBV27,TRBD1,TGTGCCAGCACCCTATGGGACAGGATACGTGGCTACACCTTC,CASTLWDRIRGYTF
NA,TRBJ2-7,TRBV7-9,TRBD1,TGTGCCAGCAGCTTGGGACAGGCATCCTACGAGCAGTACTTC,CASSLGQASYEQYF
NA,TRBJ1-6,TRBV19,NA,TGTGCCAGTAGTATTCAGGGTATAAGCTCCTATAATTCACCCCTCCACTTT,CASSIQGISSYNSPLHF
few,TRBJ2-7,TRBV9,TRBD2,TGTGCCAGCAGCGGCCGGGGGGGCCTGAACGAGCAGTACTTC,CASSGRGGLNEQYF
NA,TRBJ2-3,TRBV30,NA,TGTGCCTGGAGCATTCGGGATACGCAGTATTTT,CAWSIRDTQYF
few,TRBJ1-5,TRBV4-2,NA,TGTGCCAGCAGCGGACGAGGGGGAAGCAATCAGCCCCAGCATTTT,CASSGRGGSNQPQHF
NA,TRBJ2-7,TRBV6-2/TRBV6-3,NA,TGTGCCAGCAGTTACGGGGGGAGGTCTGCCTACGAGCAGTACTTC,CASSYGGRSAYEQYF
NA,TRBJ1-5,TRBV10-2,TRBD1,TGCGCCAGCAGTGAGTCGGACAGGAGAGGACCCCAGCATTTT,CASSESDRRGPQHF
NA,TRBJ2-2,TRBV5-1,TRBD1,TGCGCCAGCAGCTTTGGGGACAGGGAAACCGGGGAGCTGTTTTTT,CASSFGDRETGELFF
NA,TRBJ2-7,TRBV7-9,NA,TGTGCCAGCAGCAGCGGACTACGCGAGCAGTACTTC,CASSSGLREQYF
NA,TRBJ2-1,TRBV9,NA,TGTGCCAGCAGCCGACGCGGGGATAGCTCCTACAATGAGCAGTTCTTC,CASSRRGDSSYNEQFF
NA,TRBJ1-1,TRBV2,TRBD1,TGTGCCAGCAGTGAAGCGACAGGGAGGAACACTGAAGCTTTCTTT,CASSEATGRNTEAFF
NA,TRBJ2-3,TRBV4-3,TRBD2,TGCGCCAGCAGCCAAGGAGCGGGGGGCACAGATACGCAGTATTTT,CASSQGAGGTDTQYF
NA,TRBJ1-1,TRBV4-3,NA,TGCGCCAGCAGCCTATCGACAAACACTGAAGCTTTCTTT,CASSLSTNTEAFF
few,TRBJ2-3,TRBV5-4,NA,TGTGCCAGCAGCTCCGGACTAAACACAGATACGCAGTATTTT,CASSSGLNTDTQYF
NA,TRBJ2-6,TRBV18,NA,TGTGCCAGCTCTCTTTCCGGGGGGGCCAACGTCCTGACTTTC,CASSLSGGANVLTF
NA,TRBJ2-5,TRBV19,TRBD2,TGTGCCAGTAGTAGCAGGACTAGCGGCCAAGAGACCCAGTACTTC,CASSSRTSGQETQYF
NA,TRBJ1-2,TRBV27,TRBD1,TGTGCCAGCAGTAAAGACAGGGGGGTTTCCTATGGCTACACCTTC,CASSKDRGVSYGYTF
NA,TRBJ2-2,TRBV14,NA,TGTGCCAGCAGCCCCCGAGACATCAACACCGGGGAGCTGTTTTTT,CASSPRDINTGELFF
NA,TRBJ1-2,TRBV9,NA,TGTGCCAGCAGCTTTGGAGGGGCTTGGGGCTACACCTTC,CASSFGGAWGYTF
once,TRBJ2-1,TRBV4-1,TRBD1,TGCGCCAGCAGCCAATGGGACAGACTGGAACAATTCGATGAGCAGTTCTTC,CASSQWDRLEQFDEQFF
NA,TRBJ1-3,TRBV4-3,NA,TGCGCCAGCAGCCCCACTTTGGGGGGTGGAAACACCATATATTTT,CASSPTLGGGNTIYF
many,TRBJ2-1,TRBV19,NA,TGTACCAGTAGTATGGGCTCTTCCTACAATGAGCAGTTCTTC,CTSSMGSSYNEQFF
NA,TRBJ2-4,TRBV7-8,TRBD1,TGTGCCAGCAGCAAAGGACAGGGGGGCCTTGCCAAAAACATTCAGTACTTC,CASSKGQGGLAKNIQYF
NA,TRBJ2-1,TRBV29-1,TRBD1,TGCAGCGTTGCGGGACAGGGGTTGGCGCAGTTCTTC,CSVAGQGLAQFF
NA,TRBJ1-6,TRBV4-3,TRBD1,TGCGCCAGCAGCCAAGGGGTCGACAGGGGCTCCTCACCCCTCCACTTT,CASSQGVDRGSSPLHF
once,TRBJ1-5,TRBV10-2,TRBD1,TGCGCCAGCAACCAGGGGGGAGACAATCAGCCCCAGCATTTT,CASNQGGDNQPQHF
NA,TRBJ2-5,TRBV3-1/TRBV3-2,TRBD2,TGTGCCAGCAGTGAAACTGCCCGGGGGGCCCAGTACTTC,CASSETARGAQYF
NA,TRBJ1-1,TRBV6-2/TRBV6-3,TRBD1,TGTGCCAGCAGTTACCCTCAGACAGGGGCGATGAACACTGAAGCTTTCTTT,CASSYPQTGAMNTEAFF
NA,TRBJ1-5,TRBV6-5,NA,TGTGCCAGCAGTTACAGGAGGGGGGGCTATCAGCCCCAGCATTTT,CASSYRRGGYQPQHF
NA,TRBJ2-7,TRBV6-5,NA,TGTGCCAGCAGTTACTCGGGCCGGGGGAGCTCCTACGAGCAGTACTTC,CASSYSGRGSSYEQYF
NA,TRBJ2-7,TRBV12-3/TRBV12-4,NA,TGTGCCAGCACCTCCGGGTACGAGCAGTACTTC,CASTSGYEQYF
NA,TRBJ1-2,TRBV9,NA,TGTGCCAGCAGCCCCGGGAGCCTGGACGCCTATGGCTACACCTTC,CASSPGSLDAYGYTF